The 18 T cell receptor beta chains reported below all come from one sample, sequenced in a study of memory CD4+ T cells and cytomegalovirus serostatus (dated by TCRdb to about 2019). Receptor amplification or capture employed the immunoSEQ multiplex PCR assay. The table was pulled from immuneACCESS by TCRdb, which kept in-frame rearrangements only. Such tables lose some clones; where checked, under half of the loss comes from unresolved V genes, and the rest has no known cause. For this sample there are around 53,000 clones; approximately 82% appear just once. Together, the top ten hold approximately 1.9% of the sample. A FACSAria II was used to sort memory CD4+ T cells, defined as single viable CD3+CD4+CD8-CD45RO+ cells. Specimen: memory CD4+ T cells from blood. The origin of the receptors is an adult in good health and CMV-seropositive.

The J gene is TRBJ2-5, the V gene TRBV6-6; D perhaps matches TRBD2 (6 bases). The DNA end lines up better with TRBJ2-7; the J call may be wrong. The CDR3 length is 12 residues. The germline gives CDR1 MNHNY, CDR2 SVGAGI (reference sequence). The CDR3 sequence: CASSWQEGEQYF. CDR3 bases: TGTGCCAGCAGTTGGCAGGAGGGCGAGCAGTACTTC.

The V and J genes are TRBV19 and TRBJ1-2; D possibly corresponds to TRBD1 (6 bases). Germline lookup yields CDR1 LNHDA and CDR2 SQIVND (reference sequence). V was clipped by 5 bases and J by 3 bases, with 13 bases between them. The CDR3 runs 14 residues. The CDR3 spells CASSGQRKDYGYTF. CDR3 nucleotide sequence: TGTGCCAGTAGTGGACAGCGAAAGGACTATGGCTACACCTTC.

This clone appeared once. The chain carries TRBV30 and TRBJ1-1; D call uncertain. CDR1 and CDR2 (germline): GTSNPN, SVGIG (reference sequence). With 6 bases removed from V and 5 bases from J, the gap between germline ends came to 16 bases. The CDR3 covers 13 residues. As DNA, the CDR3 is TGTGCCTGCCGCCGGGGAACAGTTACTGAAGCTTTCTTT. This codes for CACRRGTVTEAFF.

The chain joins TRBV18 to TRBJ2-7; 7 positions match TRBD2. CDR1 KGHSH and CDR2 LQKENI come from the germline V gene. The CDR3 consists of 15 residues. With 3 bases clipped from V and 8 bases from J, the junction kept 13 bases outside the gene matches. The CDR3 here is CASSPPRDRGVKQYF. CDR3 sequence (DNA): TGTGCCAGCTCACCTCCCAGGGACCGGGGGGTCAAGCAGTACTTC.

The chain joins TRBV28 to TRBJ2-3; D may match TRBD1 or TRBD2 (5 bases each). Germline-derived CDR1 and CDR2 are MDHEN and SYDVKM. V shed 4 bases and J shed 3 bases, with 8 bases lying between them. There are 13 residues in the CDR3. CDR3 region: CASSWGGTDTQYF. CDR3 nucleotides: TGTGCCAGCAGTTGGGGCGGGACAGATACGCAGTATTTT.

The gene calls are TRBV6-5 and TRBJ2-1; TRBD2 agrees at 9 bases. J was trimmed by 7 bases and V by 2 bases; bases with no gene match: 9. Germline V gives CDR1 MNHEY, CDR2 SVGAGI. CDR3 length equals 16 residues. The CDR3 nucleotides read TGTGCCAGCAGTTACATCTGGACTAGCGTTACGAATGAGCAGTTCTTC. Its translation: CASSYIWTSVTNEQFF.

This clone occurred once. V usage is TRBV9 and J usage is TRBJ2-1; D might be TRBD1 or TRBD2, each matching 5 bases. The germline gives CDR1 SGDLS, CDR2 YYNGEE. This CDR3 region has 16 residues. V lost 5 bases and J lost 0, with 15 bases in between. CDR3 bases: TGTGCCAGCAGTGGGACGGTTGCTCCCTCCTACAATGAGCAGTTCTTC. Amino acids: CASSGTVAPSYNEQFF.

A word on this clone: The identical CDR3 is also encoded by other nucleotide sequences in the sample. As DNA, the CDR3 is TGTGCCTGGAGTGGGGACCTCAACTACGAGCAGTACTTC. Its translation: CAWSGDLNYEQYF. This chain uses TRBV30 with TRBJ2-7; D may correspond to TRBD1 or TRBD2 (5 bases each). The CDR3 totals 13 residues. Looked up from germline, CDR1 is GTSNPN and CDR2 is SVGIG (reference sequence). The V end was cut by 1 base, the J end by 3 bases, with 10 bases between.

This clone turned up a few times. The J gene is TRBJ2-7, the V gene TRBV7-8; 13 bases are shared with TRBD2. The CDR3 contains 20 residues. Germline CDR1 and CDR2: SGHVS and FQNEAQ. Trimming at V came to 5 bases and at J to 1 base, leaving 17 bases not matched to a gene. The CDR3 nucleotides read TGTGCCAGCAGCCTAGGACTAGCGGGGGATCCTTCTGGACCGTCCTACGAGCAGTACTTC. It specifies CASSLGLAGDPSGPSYEQYF.

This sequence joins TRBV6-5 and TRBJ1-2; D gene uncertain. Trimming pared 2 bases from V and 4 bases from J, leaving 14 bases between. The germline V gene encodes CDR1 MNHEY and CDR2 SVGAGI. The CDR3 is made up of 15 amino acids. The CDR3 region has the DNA TGTGCCAGCAGTTACCCCGTAGGGTCCTTCTATGGCTACACCTTC. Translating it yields CASSYPVGSFYGYTF.

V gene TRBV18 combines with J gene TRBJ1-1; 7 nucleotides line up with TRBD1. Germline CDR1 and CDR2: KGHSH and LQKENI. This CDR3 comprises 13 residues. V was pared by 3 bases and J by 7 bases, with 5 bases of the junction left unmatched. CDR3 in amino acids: CASSPRTGHEAFF. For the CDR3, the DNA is TGTGCCAGCTCACCGAGGACAGGACATGAAGCTTTCTTT.

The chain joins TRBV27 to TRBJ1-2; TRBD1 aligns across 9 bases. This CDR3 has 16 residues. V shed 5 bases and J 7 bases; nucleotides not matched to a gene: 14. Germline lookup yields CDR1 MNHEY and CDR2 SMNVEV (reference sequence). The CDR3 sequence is CASSQGTGKGVSGYTF. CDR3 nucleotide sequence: TGTGCCAGCAGTCAAGGGACAGGGAAAGGAGTTAGTGGCTACACCTTC.

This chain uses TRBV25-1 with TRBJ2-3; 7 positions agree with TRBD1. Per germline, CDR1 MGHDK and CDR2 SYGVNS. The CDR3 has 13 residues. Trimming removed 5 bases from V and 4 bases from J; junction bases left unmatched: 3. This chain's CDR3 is CASSRQGPDTQYF. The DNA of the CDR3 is TGTGCCAGCAGTCGACAGGGACCAGATACGCAGTATTTT.

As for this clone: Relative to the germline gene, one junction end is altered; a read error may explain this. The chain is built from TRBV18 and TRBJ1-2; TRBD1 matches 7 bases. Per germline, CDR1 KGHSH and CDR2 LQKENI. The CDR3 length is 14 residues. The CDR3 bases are TGTGCCAGCTCACCGGGACAGACGAACTTTGGCTACACCTTC. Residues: CASSPGQTNFGYTF.

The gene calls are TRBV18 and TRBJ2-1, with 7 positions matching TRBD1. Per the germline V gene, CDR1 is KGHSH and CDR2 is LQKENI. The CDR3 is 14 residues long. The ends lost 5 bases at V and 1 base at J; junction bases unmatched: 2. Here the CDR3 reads CASSSTGSYNEQFF. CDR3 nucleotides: TGTGCCAGCTCATCGACAGGGTCCTACAATGAGCAGTTCTTC. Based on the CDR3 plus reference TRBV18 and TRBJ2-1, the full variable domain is NAGVMQNPRHLVRRRGQEARLRCSPMKGHSHVYWYRQLPEEGLKFMVYLQKENIIDESGMPKERFSAEFPKEGPSILRIQQVVRGDSAAYFCASSSTGSYNEQFFGPGTRLTVL.

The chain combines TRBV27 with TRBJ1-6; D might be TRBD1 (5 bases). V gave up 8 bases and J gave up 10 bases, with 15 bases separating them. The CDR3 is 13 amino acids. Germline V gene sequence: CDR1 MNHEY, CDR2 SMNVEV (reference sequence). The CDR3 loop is CASGGLWRSPLHF. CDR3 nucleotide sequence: TGTGCCAGCGGGGGACTTTGGCGCTCACCCCTCCACTTT.

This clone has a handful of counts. This CDR3 is CATRGQRNTEAFF. CDR3 sequence (DNA): TGTGCCACACGGGGACAGAGAAACACTGAAGCTTTCTTT. This chain connects TRBV28 to TRBJ1-1; 7 bases agree with TRBD1. Germline V gene lookup returns CDR1 MDHEN and CDR2 SYDVKM. The CDR3 is made up of 13 amino acids. V lost 10 bases, J lost 2 bases, and 7 bases stayed unmatched. Variable domain in full (rest from reference TRBV28 and TRBJ1-1): DVKVTQSSRYLVKRTGEKVFLECVQDMDHENMFWYRQDPGLGLRLIYFSYDVKMKEKGDIPEGYSVSREKKERFSLILESASTNQTSMYLCATRGQRNTEAFFGQGTRLTVV.

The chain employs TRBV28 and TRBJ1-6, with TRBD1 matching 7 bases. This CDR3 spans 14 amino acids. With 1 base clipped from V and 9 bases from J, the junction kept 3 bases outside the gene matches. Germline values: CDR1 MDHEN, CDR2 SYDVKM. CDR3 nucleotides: TGTGCCAGCAGTTTATACAGGGGCGGTTCACCCCTCCACTTT. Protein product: CASSLYRGGSPLHF.